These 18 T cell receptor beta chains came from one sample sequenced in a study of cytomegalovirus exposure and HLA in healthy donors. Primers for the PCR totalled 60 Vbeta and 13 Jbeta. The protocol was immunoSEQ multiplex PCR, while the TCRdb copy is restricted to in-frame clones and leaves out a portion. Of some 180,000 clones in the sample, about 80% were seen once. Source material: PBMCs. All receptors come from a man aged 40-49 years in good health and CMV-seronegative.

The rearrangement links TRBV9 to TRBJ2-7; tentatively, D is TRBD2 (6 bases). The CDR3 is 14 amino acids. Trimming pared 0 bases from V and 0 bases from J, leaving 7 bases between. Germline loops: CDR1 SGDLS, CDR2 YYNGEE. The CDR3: CASSVGGVSYEQYF. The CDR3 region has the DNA TGTGCCAGCAGCGTAGGCGGGGTCTCCTACGAGCAGTACTTC.

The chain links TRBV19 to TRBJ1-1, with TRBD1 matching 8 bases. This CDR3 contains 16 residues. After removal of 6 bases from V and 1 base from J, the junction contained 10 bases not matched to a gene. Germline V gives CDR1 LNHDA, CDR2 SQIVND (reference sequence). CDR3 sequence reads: CASSPARDRRNTEAFF. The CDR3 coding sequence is TGTGCCAGTAGCCCCGCCCGGGACAGGCGGAACACTGAAGCTTTCTTT.

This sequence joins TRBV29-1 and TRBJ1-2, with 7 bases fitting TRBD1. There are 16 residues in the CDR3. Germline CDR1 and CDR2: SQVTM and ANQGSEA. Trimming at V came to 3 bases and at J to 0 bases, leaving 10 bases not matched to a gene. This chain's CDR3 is CSVDVLTGPSNYGYTF. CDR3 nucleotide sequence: TGCAGCGTTGATGTCCTGACAGGGCCCTCTAACTATGGCTACACCTTC.

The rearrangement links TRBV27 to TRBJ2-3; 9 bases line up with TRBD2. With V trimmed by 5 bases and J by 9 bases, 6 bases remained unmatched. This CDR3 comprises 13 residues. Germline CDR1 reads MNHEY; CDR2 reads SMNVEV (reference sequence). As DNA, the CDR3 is TGTGCCAGCAGTCCCTCGACTAGCGGCACGCAGTATTTT. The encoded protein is CASSPSTSGTQYF.

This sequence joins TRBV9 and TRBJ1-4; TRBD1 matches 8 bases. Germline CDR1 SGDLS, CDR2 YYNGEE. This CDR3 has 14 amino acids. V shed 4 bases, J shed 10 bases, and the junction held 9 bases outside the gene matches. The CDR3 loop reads CASSPMTGVGKLFF. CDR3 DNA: TGTGCCAGCAGCCCAATGACAGGGGTCGGAAAACTGTTTTTT. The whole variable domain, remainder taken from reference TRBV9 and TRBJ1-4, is DSGVTQTPKHLITATGQRVTLRCSPRSGDLSVYWYQQSLDQGLQFLIQYYNGEERAKGNILERFSAQQFPDLHSELNLSSLELGDSALYFCASSPMTGVGKLFFGSGTQLSVL.

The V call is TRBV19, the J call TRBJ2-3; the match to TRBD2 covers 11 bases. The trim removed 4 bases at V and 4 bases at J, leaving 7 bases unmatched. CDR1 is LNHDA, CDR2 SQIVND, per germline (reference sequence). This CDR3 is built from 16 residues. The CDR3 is CASSTTGTSGSDTQYF. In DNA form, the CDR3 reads TGTGCCAGTAGTACTACTGGGACTAGCGGCTCAGATACGCAGTATTTT.

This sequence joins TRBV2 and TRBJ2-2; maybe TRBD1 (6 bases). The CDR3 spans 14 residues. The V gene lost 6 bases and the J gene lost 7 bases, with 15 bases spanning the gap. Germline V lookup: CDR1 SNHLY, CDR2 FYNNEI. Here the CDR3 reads CASSRTGISGELFF. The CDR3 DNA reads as TGTGCCAGCAGCCGTACAGGGATTAGCGGGGAGCTGTTTTTT.

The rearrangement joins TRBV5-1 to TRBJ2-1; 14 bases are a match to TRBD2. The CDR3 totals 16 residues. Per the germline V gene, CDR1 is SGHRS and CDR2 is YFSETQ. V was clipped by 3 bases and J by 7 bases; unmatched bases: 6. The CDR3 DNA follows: TGCGCCAGCAGCTCCCCGGGACTAGCGGGAGCGAATGAGCAGTTCTTC. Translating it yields CASSSPGLAGANEQFF.

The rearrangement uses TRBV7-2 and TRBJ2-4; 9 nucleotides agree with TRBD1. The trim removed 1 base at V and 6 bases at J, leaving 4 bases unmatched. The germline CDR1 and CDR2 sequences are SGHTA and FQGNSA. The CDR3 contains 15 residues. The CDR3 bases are TGTGCCAGCAGCTTAGAGGGACAGGGTCGAAACATTCAGTACTTC. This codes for CASSLEGQGRNIQYF.

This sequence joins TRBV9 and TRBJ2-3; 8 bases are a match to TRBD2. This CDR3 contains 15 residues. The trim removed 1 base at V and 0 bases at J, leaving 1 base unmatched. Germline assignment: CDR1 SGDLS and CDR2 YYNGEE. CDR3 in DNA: TGTGCCAGCAGCGTATCGGGAGGGAGCACAGATACGCAGTATTTT. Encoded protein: CASSVSGGSTDTQYF.

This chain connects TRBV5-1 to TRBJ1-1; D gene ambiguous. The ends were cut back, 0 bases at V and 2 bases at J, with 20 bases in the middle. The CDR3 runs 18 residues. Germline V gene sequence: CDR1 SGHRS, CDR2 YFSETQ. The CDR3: CASSLVGALAFLNTEAFF. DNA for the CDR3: TGCGCCAGCAGCTTGGTAGGAGCTTTAGCTTTTCTCAACACTGAAGCTTTCTTT.

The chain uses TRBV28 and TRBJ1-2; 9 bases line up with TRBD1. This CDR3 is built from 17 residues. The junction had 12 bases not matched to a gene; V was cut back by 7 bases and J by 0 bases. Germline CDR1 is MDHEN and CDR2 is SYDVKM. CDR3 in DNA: TGTGCCAGCACGCCGGGACAGGGCACACTCTCTAACTATGGCTACACCTTC. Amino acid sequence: CASTPGQGTLSNYGYTF.

Written as DNA, the CDR3 is TGTGCCAGCTCAACCCGACAGACCGTCGGCGCTGAAGCTTTCTTT. Translation gives CASSTRQTVGAEAFF. The V call is TRBV18, the J call TRBJ1-1, with D possibly TRBD1 on 5 matching bases. This CDR3 is 15 amino acids long. Germline V gene sequence: CDR1 KGHSH, CDR2 LQKENI. Trimming left V 5 bases short and J 6 bases short, with 19 bases between. The full variable domain, in which reference TRBV18 and TRBJ1-1 provide the parts outside the CDR3, is NAGVMQNPRHLVRRRGQEARLRCSPMKGHSHVYWYRQLPEEGLKFMVYLQKENIIDESGMPKERFSAEFPKEGPSILRIQQVVRGDSAAYFCASSTRQTVGAEAFFGQGTRLTVV.

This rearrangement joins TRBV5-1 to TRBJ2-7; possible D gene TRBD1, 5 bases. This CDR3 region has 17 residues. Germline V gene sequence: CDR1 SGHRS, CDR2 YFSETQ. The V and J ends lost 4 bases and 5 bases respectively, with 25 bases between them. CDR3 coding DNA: TGCGCCAGCAGCCCGGCTCAAAGGTCAGGGCTTGCCGACGAGCAGTACTTC. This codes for CASSPAQRSGLADEQYF.

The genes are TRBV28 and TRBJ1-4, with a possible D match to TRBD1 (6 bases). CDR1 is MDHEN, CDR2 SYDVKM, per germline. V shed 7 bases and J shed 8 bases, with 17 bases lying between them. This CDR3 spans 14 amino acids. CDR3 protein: CASTIRGFGEKLFF. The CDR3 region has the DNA TGTGCCAGCACCATTAGGGGGTTCGGCGAAAAACTGTTTTTT.

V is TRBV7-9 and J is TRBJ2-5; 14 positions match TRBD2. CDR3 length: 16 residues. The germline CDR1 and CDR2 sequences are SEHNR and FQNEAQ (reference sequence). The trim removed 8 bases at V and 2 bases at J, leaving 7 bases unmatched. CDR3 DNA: TGTGCCAGCCAGACTAGCGGGGGGGCCCGGCAAGAGACCCAGTACTTC. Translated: CASQTSGGARQETQYF.

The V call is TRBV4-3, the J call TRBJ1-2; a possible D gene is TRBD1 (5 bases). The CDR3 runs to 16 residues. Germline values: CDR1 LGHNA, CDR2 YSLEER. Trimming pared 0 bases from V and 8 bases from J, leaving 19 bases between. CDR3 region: CASSQESQGPLRGYTF. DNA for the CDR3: TGCGCCAGCAGCCAAGAATCCCAGGGCCCCCTTAGAGGCTACACCTTC.

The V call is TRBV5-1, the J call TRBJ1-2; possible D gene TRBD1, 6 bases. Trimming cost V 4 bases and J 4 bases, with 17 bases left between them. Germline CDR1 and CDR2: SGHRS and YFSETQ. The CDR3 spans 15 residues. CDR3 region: CASSPETGPTYGYTF. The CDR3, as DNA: TGCGCCAGCAGCCCAGAAACAGGGCCCACCTATGGCTACACCTTC.